The present entry profiles one T cell receptor (beta chain) with its context. Its matching antigen is unknown. This PCR relied on a set of 60 Vbeta primers and 13 Jbeta primers. This table comes from immunoSEQ multiplex PCR, and its TCRdb copy is limited to in-frame clones, with some not included. The sample has 150,000 to 200,000 clones; around 68% are singletons. The data are from a study of cytomegalovirus exposure and HLA in healthy donors. Study findings and constraints: Later analysis identified 15,000 to 20,000 TCR beta sequences associated with HLA alleles, using a false discovery rate threshold of 0.05.

Germline loops: CDR1 SGHTA, CDR2 FQGNSA. V was cut by 7 bases and J by 3 bases, with 12 bases left in between. This CDR3 region has 13 residues. The sample consisted of PBMCs. The sequence derives from a man in his forties in good health and CMV-seronegative. The chain combines TRBV7-2 with TRBJ1-1, with D hard to call. The CDR3 DNA follows: TGTGCCAGCAATCTAAGGACTTACACTGAAGCTTTCTTT. This encodes CASNLRTYTEAFF.